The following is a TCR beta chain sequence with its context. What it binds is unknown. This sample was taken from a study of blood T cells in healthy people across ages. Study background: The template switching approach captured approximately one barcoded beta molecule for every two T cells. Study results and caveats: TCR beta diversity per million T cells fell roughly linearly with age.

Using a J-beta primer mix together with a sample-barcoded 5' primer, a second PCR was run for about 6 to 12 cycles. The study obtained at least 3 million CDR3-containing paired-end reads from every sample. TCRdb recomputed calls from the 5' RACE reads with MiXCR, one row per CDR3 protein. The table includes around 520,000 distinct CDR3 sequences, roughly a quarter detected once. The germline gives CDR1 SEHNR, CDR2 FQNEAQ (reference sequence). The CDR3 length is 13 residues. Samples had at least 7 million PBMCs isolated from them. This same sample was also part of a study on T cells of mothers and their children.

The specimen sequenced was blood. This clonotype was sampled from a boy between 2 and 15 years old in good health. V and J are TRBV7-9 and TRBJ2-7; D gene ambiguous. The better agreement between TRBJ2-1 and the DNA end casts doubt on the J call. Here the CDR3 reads CASSRLTTGEQFF. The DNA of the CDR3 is TGTGCCAGCAGCCGCCTAACCACGGGTGAGCAGTTCTTC.